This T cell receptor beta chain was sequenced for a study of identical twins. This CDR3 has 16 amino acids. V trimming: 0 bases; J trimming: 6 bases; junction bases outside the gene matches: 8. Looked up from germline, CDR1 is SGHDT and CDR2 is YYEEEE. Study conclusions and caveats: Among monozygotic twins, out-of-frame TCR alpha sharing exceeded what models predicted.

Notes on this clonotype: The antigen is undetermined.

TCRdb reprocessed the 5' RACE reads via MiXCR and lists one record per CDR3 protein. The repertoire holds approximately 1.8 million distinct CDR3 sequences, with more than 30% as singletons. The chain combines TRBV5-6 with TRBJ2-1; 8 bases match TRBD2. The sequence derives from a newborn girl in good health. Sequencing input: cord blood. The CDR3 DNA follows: TGTGCCAGCAGCTTGGTTGGGACTAGTAACTTCAATGAGCAGTTCTTC. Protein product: CASSLVGTSNFNEQFF.